These T cell receptor beta chains were read from a single sample in a study of T cells in Graves' hyperthyroidism and ophthalmopathy. TCRdb called the multiplex PCR reads again in MiXCR, with one record for every CDR3 protein. The sample holds about 180,000 distinct CDR3 sequences, over 15% seen once. Sequenced material: blood. The origin of the receptors is a woman aged 45-65 years with Graves' hyperthyroidism. Both conserved end residues are part of each CDR3. The D gene is left open where the match is weak. Only part of the rows carry a size: once, few, many, or a class if the clone is expanded.

j_gene: TRBJ2-5; abundance: -; d_gene: TRBD1; v_gene: TRBV11-1; CDR3nt: TGTGCCAGCAGCCTCGGGACAGGGTTGGAGACCCAGTACTTC; CDR3aa: CASSLGTGLETQYF
j_gene: TRBJ1-2; abundance: -; d_gene: TRBD1; v_gene: TRBV20-1; CDR3nt: TGCAGTGCTCGCCCCGGGACAGGGTTCTCTGGCTACACCTTC; CDR3aa: CSARPGTGFSGYTF
j_gene: TRBJ1-5; abundance: -; d_gene: -; v_gene: TRBV4-2; CDR3nt: TGTGCCAGCAGCCAAGAGGGGCAGACCAATCAGCCCCAGCATTTT; CDR3aa: CASSQEGQTNQPQHF
j_gene: TRBJ2-7; abundance: few; d_gene: TRBD1; v_gene: TRBV3-1; CDR3nt: TGTGCCAGCAGCCAGACGGCCGGGACAGACTCCTACGAGCAGTACTTC; CDR3aa: CASSQTAGTDSYEQYF
j_gene: TRBJ2-7; abundance: many; d_gene: -; v_gene: TRBV6-1; CDR3nt: TGTGCCAGCAGCCGAGCCGGGACCGGACTTAGCGGGCAGTACTTC; CDR3aa: CASSRAGTGLSGQYF
j_gene: TRBJ2-1; abundance: many; d_gene: TRBD1; v_gene: TRBV6-1; CDR3nt: TGTGCCAGCAGCGCAGAGGTAGGGACAGGGGGCAATGAGCAGTTCTTC; CDR3aa: CASSAEVGTGGNEQFF
j_gene: TRBJ1-1; abundance: many; d_gene: -; v_gene: TRBV7-8; CDR3nt: TGTGCCAGCCAGGTCAGGGCCAACACTGAAGCTTTCTTT; CDR3aa: CASQVRANTEAFF
j_gene: TRBJ1-1; abundance: -; d_gene: TRBD1; v_gene: TRBV5-1; CDR3nt: TGCGCCAGCAGCGCAGGGGGCCGGAACACTGAAGCTTTCTTT; CDR3aa: CASSAGGRNTEAFF
j_gene: TRBJ2-7; abundance: -; d_gene: -; v_gene: TRBV5-1; CDR3nt: TGCGCCAGCAGCGCGCAGGGGGGAATTTGGGAGCAGTACTTC; CDR3aa: CASSAQGGIWEQYF
j_gene: TRBJ2-1; abundance: many; d_gene: TRBD2; v_gene: TRBV7-9; CDR3nt: TGTGCCAGCAGCCCTAGCGGTGGGGGCAATGAGCAGTTCTTC; CDR3aa: CASSPSGGGNEQFF
j_gene: TRBJ1-2; abundance: many; d_gene: -; v_gene: TRBV19; CDR3nt: TGTGCCAGTCTCCAGGGCGTTGTCGGCTACACCTTC; CDR3aa: CASLQGVVGYTF
j_gene: TRBJ1-2; abundance: -; d_gene: -; v_gene: TRBV4-1; CDR3nt: TGCGCCAGCTCGAAGGAGGGCTATGGCTACACCTTC; CDR3aa: CASSKEGYGYTF
j_gene: TRBJ2-2; abundance: -; d_gene: -; v_gene: TRBV25-1; CDR3nt: TGTGCCAGCAGCGTGAACAGGGTGGCCGGGGAGCTGTTTTTT; CDR3aa: CASSVNRVAGELFF
j_gene: TRBJ1-2; abundance: many; d_gene: TRBD1; v_gene: TRBV6-1; CDR3nt: TGTGCCAGCAGACAGACAGGGACGAGAGGTGGCTACACCTTC; CDR3aa: CASRQTGTRGGYTF
j_gene: TRBJ1-4; abundance: many; d_gene: -; v_gene: TRBV7-2; CDR3nt: TGTGCCAGCAGCTTAATTCTCCGAGGGGAAAAACTGTTTTTT; CDR3aa: CASSLILRGEKLFF
j_gene: TRBJ1-1; abundance: many; d_gene: -; v_gene: TRBV15; CDR3nt: TGTGCCACCAGCATCCGGGGTAACACTGAAGCTTTCTTT; CDR3aa: CATSIRGNTEAFF
j_gene: TRBJ1-1; abundance: many; d_gene: -; v_gene: TRBV7-9; CDR3nt: TGTGCCAGCAGCTCCCCGAGGGACCTCCGTCGAAGCGCTTTCTTT; CDR3aa: CASSSPRDLRRSAFF
j_gene: TRBJ1-2; abundance: many; d_gene: -; v_gene: TRBV25-1; CDR3nt: TGTGCCAGCAGGGCCACCCCCAGGGGAGGCTACACCTTC; CDR3aa: CASRATPRGGYTF
j_gene: TRBJ2-3; abundance: -; d_gene: TRBD2; v_gene: TRBV5-8; CDR3nt: TGTGCCAGCAGCTTGGGGGGGACTAGCGGGGGTGGAGATACGCAGTATTTT; CDR3aa: CASSLGGTSGGGDTQYF
j_gene: TRBJ1-1; abundance: many; d_gene: TRBD1; v_gene: TRBV28; CDR3nt: TGTGCCAGCAGTAGAGACAGGGGAGACACTGAAGCTTTCTTT; CDR3aa: CASSRDRGDTEAFF
j_gene: TRBJ2-2; abundance: many; d_gene: -; v_gene: TRBV9; CDR3nt: TGTGCCAGCAGCGTCGGCAGGGTAGACACCGGGGAGCTGTTTTTT; CDR3aa: CASSVGRVDTGELFF
j_gene: TRBJ1-1; abundance: -; d_gene: -; v_gene: TRBV28; CDR3nt: TGTGCCAGCAGTTATATGTCCATGGCTTTCTTT; CDR3aa: CASSYMSMAFF
j_gene: TRBJ2-7; abundance: few; d_gene: -; v_gene: TRBV12-3/TRBV12-4; CDR3nt: TGTGCCAGCAGTTTAGGTGCTGAGAGCTCCTACGAGCAGTACTTC; CDR3aa: CASSLGAESSYEQYF
j_gene: TRBJ1-2; abundance: few; d_gene: -; v_gene: TRBV4-1; CDR3nt: TGCGCCAGCAGCGAGGGAGTCTATGGCTACACCTTC; CDR3aa: CASSEGVYGYTF